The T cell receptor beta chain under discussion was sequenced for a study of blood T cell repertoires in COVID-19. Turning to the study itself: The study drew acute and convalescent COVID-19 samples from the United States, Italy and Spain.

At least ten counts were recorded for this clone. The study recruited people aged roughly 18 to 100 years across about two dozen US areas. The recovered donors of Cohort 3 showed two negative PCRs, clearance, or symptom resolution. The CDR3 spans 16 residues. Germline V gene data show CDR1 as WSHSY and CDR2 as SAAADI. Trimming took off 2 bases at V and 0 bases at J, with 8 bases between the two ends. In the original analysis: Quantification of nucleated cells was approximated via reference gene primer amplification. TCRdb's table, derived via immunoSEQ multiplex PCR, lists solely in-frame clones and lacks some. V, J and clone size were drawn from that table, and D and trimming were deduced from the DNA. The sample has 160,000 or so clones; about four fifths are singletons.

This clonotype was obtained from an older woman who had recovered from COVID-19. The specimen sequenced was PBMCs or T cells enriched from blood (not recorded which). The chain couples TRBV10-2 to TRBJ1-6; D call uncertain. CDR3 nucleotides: TGCGCCAGCAGTGAGGTACAGAGCTCCTATAATTCACCCCTCCACTTT. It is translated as CASSEVQSSYNSPLHF.